A selection of T cell receptor beta chains follows, all from one sample in a study of identifying expanded T cells in peripheral blood. TCRdb keeps only in-frame clones here, not all; method: immunoSEQ multiplex PCR. The sample holds 60,000 to 80,000 clones, 75% to 90% seen once. The sample consisted of blood. These TCRs come from a person aged 18 to 69 in good health. The CDR3 runs from the conserved cysteine through the conserved F or W. A D gene is named only where the DNA matches it firmly.

j_gene,v_gene,d_gene,CDR3aa
TRBJ2-1,TRBV7-9,TRBD2,CASSSIAGEGAGSYNEQFF
TRBJ1-3,TRBV6-5,TRBD1,CASSSPRGGNTIYF
TRBJ2-1,TRBV19,.,CASHGGDGSYNEQFF
TRBJ2-7,TRBV6-6,TRBD2,CASSLTSLYEQYF
TRBJ1-6,TRBV14,.,CASSQAPASPLHF
TRBJ1-1,TRBV5-1,.,CASSLDRVVNTEAFF
TRBJ2-6,TRBV5-4,.,CASSLEVIIAGANVLTF
TRBJ1-2,TRBV28,TRBD1,CASRTTGGHGYTF
TRBJ1-4,TRBV27,TRBD1,CASSRGTGTNEKLFF
TRBJ2-2,TRBV19,.,CASSMVRAGELFF
TRBJ1-2,TRBV7-2,.,CASSPTTGYYGYTF
TRBJ1-1,TRBV10-3,.,CAISEDSTMNTEAFF
TRBJ1-3,TRBV11-2,.,CASSRLGGFSGNTIYF
TRBJ2-7,TRBV12-2,.,CARGEGRNEQYF
TRBJ2-7,TRBV7-9,.,CASSSETLRSPHSYEQYF
TRBJ2-1,TRBV19,.,CASSPSIGGQFF
TRBJ1-5,TRBV6-5,TRBD1,CASTWTGGSNQPQHF
TRBJ2-3,TRBV18,TRBD2,CASSPTLAESTDTQYF
TRBJ1-3,TRBV7-9,.,CASSLVVGFSGNTIYF
TRBJ2-1,TRBV28,TRBD2,CASSLGSGRTDEQFF
TRBJ2-5,TRBV9,TRBD2,CASSEGLAGETQYF
TRBJ1-1,TRBV2,.,CASRPQGYTEAFF
TRBJ1-5,TRBV28,.,CASSFQGVYSNQPQHF
TRBJ1-2,TRBV19,.,CASTRSGSYGYTF
TRBJ1-5,TRBV6-5,.,CASSAGFNQPQHF
TRBJ2-7,TRBV28,.,CASSFSISYRDDAQYF
TRBJ2-1,TRBV12-5,.,CASGPEGQLDNEQFF
TRBJ1-1,TRBV7-9,.,CASRPRLGIGSTEAFF
TRBJ2-7,TRBV7-2,.,CASSSQSSYEQYF
TRBJ2-3,TRBV6-5,.,CASRGPADTQYF
TRBJ2-7,TRBV2,.,CASKEIGYEQYF
TRBJ1-1,TRBV7-8,.,CASSPYPDQRPEAFF
TRBJ1-1,TRBV12-5,.,CASGLVPAPTRDTEAFF
TRBJ2-2,TRBV10-3,TRBD1,CAAWAGGYFGELFF
TRBJ1-2,TRBV6-1,.,CASSDDYGYTF
TRBJ1-1,TRBV5-6,TRBD1,CASSTSTGQSLYTEAFF
TRBJ1-4,TRBV30,TRBD1,CAWKPGQADSGKLFF
TRBJ2-7,TRBV6-5,TRBD1,CASRKADRPSYEQYF
TRBJ2-2,TRBV19,TRBD2,CASFSPGLGTGELFF
TRBJ1-3,TRBV5-1,.,CASSLSGGSAGNTIYF
TRBJ1-1,TRBV18,.,CASSDHQNTEAFF
TRBJ1-4,TRBV7-2,.,CASSLWGLGEKLFF
TRBJ2-1,TRBV18,TRBD2,CASSPPLVSGLLHNEQFF
TRBJ2-3,TRBV9,.,CASSGTDLSSDTQYF